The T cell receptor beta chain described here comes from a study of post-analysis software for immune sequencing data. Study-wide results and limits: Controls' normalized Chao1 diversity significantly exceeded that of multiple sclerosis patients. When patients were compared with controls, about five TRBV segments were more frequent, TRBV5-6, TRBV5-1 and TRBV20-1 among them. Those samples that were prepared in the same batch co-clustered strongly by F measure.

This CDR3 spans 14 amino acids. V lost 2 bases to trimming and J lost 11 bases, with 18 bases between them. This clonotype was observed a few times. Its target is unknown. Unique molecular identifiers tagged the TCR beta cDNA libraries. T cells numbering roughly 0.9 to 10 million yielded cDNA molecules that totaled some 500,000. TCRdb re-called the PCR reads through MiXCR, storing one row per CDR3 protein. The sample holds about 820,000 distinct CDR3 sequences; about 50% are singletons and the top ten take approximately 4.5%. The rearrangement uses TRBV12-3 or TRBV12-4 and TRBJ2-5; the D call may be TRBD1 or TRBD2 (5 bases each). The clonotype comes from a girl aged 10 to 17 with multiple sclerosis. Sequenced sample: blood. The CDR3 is CASSLWGDLGEQYF. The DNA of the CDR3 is TGTGCCAGCAGTTTATGGGGAGATCTAGGGGAGCAGTACTTC.